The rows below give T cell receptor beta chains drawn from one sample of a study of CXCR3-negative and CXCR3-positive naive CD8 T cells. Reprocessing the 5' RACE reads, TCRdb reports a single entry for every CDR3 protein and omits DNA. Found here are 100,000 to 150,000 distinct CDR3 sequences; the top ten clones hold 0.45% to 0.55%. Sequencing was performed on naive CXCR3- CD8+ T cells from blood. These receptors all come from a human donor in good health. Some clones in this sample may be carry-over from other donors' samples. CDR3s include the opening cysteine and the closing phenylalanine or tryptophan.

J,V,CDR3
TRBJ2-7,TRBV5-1,CASRPGTGSPYEQYF
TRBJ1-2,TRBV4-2,CASSHSGNGDGYTF
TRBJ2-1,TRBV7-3,CASSLEGFNNEQFF
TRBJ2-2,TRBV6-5,CASSYSIGDTGELFF
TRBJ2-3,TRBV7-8,CASSLNRGTDTQYF
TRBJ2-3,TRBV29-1,CSDLMTSTDTQYF
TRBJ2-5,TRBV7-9,CASSLGFRDEETQYF
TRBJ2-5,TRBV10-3,CAISESFVGSETQYF
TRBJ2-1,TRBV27,CASSLDQFPGTGLAEQFF
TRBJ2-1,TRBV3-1,CASSLNHPGEGEQFF
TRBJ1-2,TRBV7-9,CASHRGPGADGYTF
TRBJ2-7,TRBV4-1,CASSRLPGQGSSTEQYF
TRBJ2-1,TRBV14,CASSSTSGGGYNEQFF
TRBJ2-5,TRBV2,CASSEVRQSQETQYF
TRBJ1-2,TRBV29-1,CSVDSVQTNYGYTF
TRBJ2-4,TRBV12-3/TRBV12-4,CASSLEGGRNIQYF
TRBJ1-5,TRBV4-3,CASSQDRQANQPQHF
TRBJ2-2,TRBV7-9,CASSPLGVPGELFF
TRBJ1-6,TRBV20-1,CSARGGPGQGMGYNSPLHF
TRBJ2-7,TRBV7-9,CASSLKGFYEQYF
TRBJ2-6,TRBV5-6,CASSLVYGSGANVLTF
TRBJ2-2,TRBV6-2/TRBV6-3,CASSQLAGGADTGELFF
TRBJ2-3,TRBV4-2,CASSQDLPLSVADTQYF
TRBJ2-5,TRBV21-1,CASSSTGTGQETQYF
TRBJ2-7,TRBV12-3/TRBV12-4,CASSSGQGNPYEQYF
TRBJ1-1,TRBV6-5,CASTSGGAGTEAFF
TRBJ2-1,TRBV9,CASSVPREVAADNEQFF
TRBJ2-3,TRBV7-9,CASSSKQGGEPDTQYF
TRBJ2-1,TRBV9,CASSVDLLLEQFF
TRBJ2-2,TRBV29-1,CSGVLGDTGELFF
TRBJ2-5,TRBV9,CASSASRRREETQYF
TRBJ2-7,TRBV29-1,CSVEQGPLSYEQYF
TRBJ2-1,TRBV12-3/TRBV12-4,CASSLAFLGTDQQFF
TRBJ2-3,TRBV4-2,CASSQPGQSDTQYF
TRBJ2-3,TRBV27,CASSWTGLSTDTQYF
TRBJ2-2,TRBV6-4,CATSAGTGNTGELFF
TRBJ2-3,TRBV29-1,CSVEGTDTQYF
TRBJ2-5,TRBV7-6,CASSFPHEGAERETQYF
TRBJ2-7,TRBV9,CASSAGTGDSYEQYF
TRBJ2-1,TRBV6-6,CASSYYNRGSSYNEQFF
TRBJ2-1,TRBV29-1,CSVEGGLAGDPAYNEQFF
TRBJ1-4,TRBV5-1,CASSSGTGNEKLFF
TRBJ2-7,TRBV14,CASSSDGSYEQYF
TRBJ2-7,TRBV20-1,CSAREWADEQYF
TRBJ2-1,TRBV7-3,CASSPTAAGGSNEQFF
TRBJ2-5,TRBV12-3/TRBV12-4,CASSGYQGGGETQYF
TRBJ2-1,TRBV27,CASSLRHPGLVGPNEQFF
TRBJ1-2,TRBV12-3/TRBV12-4,CASTPPGGGGGYGYTF
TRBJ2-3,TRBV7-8,CASDGGNPKHDTQYF
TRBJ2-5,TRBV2,CASRIQGQETQYF
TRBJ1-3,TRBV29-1,CSARTGANTIYF
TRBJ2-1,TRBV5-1,CASSPGLFNEQFF
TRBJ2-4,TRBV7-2,CASSGHTTLAKNIQYF
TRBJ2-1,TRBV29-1,CSVASREGEQFF
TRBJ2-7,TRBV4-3,CASSLDNGAEYEQYF
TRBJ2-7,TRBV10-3,CAIRPEDSYEQYF
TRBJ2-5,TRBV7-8,CASSPRQEETQYF
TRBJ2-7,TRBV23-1,CARCQGDPYEQYF
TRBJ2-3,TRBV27,CASSFAPGLTREGLADTQYF